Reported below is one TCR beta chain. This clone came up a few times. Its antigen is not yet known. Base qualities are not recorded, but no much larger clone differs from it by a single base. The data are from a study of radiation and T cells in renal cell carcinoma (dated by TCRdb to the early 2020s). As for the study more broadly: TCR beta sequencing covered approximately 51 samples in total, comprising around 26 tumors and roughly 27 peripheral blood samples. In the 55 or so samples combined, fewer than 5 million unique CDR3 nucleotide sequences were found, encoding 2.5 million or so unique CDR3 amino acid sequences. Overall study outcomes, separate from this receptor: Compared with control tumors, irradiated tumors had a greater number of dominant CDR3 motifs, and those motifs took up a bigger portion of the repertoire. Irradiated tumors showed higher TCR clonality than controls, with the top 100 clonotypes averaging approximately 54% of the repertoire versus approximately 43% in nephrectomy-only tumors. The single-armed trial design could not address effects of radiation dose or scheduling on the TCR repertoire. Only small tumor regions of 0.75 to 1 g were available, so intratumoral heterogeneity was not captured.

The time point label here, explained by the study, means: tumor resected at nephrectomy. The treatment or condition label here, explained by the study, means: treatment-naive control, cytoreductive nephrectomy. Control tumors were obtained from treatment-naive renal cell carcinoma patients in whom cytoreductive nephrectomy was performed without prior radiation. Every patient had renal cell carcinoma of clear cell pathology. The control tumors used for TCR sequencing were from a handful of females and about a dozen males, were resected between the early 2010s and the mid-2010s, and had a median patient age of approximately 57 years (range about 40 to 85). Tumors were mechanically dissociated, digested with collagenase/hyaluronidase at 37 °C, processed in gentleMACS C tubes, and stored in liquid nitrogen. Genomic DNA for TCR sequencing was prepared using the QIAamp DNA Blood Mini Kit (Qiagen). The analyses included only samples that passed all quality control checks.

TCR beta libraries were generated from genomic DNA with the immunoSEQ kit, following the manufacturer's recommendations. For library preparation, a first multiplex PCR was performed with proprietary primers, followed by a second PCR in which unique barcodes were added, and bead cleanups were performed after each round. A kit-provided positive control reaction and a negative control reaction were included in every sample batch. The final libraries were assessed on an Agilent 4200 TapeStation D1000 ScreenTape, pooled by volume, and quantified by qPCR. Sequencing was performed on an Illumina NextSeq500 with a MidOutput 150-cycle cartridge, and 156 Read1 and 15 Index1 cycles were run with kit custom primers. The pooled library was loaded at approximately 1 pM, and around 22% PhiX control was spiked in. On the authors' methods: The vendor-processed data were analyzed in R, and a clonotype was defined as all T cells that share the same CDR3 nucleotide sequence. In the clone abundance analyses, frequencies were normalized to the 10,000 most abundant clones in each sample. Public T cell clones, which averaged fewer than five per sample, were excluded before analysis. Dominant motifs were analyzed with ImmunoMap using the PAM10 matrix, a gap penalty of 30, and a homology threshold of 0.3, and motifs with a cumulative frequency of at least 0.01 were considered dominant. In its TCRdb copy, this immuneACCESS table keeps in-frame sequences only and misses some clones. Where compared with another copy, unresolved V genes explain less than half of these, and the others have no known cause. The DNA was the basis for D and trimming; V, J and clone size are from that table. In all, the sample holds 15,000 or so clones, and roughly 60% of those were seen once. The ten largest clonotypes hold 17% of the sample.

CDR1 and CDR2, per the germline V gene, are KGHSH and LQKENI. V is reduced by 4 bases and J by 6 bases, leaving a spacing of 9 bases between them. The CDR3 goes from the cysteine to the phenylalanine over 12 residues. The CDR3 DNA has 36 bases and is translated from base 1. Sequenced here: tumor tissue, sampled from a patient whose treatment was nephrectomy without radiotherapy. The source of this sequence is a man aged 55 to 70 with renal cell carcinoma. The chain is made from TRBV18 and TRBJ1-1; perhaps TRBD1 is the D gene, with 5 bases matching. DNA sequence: TGTGCCAGCTCACAGGGGCTGCCTGAAGCTTTCTTT. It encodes CASSQGLPEAFF.